Listed here are 25 T cell receptor beta chains from one sample, sequenced in a study of blood T cell repertoires in COVID-19. Data came from immunoSEQ multiplex PCR; TCRdb stores just in-frame clones and leaves some out. The data contain over 600,000 clones, about 87% of them singletons. Sequenced sample: peripheral blood. The receptors stem from a woman younger than 35 with acute or convalescent COVID-19.

This clone was observed once. The genes are TRBV9 and TRBJ2-2; TRBD1 might be the D (5 bases). CDR3 size: 14 residues. V was pared by 0 bases and J by 6 bases, with 9 bases between. The V gene's germline CDR1 is SGDLS and CDR2 YYNGEE. The CDR3 reads CASSVGQGSGELFF. The CDR3 DNA is TGTGCCAGCAGCGTAGGGCAGGGCTCCGGGGAGCTGTTTTTT.

This sequence joins TRBV5-6 and TRBJ2-7; the D gene is possibly TRBD2 (6 bases). V lost 6 bases to trimming and J lost 7 bases, with 14 bases between them. This CDR3 has 12 amino acids. In germline, CDR1 is SGHDT, CDR2 YYEEEE. The CDR3 here is CASITWGEEQYF. CDR3 DNA: TGTGCCAGCATCACATGGGGGGAAGAGCAGTACTTC.

This chain connects TRBV5-6 to TRBJ2-4; 8 nucleotides match TRBD2. Trimming cost V 1 base and J 0 bases; bases outside gene matches: 6. CDR3 length: 17 residues. Per the germline V gene, CDR1 is SGHDT and CDR2 is YYEEEE. The CDR3 sequence: CASSLIRGGLAKNIQYF. Here the CDR3 DNA reads TGTGCCAGCAGCTTGATCCGGGGGGGACTAGCCAAAAACATTCAGTACTTC.

This clone was seen a few times. DNA for the CDR3: TGTGCCAGCAGTTTAGTACAGGGCTTCACTGAAGCTTTCTTT. Protein: CASSLVQGFTEAFF. The chain carries TRBV27 and TRBJ1-1; D possibly corresponds to TRBD1 (6 bases). The germline V and J ends were trimmed by 2 bases and 4 bases, with 11 bases remaining between them. The CDR3 spans 14 residues. Germline values: CDR1 MNHEY, CDR2 SMNVEV (reference sequence).

The rearrangement joins TRBV28 to TRBJ1-6; D remains unclear. CDR3 length: 14 residues. Per the germline V gene, CDR1 is MDHEN and CDR2 is SYDVKM. V lost 6 bases, J lost 8 bases, and 14 bases lay in between. The CDR3 DNA reads as TGTGCCAGCAGCCCCGGTGGTGAATATTCACCCCTCCACTTT. Translated: CASSPGGEYSPLHF.

The chain employs TRBV4-1 and TRBJ1-4; D gene uncertain. The CDR3 has 14 amino acids. Trimming removed 1 base at V and 3 bases at J, with 6 bases between. In germline, CDR1 is MGHRA, CDR2 YSYEKL. In DNA, the CDR3 is TGCGCCAGCAGCCAAGGCTATTCTAATGAAAAACTGTTTTTT. This translates into CASSQGYSNEKLFF.

The CDR3 DNA reads as TGTGCCAGCAGTGATTTCCGGAGAGGGGATACGCAGTATTTT. It encodes CASSDFRRGDTQYF. The gene calls are TRBV6-1 and TRBJ2-3; a possible D gene is TRBD2 (5 bases). The V gene lost 3 bases and the J gene lost 6 bases, with 13 bases spanning the gap. CDR1 MNHNS and CDR2 SASEGT come from the germline V gene. The CDR3 covers 14 residues.

The rearrangement joins TRBV27 to TRBJ1-1; no clear D. Per the germline V gene, CDR1 is MNHEY and CDR2 is SMNVEV (reference sequence). The V and J ends lost 0 bases and 0 bases respectively, with 5 bases between them. There are 14 residues in the CDR3. The CDR3 DNA follows: TGTGCCAGCAGTTTATCGCGGTTGAACACTGAAGCTTTCTTT. Protein sequence: CASSLSRLNTEAFF.

This clone appeared a few times. The chain uses TRBV5-1 and TRBJ2-7, with 8 bases fitting TRBD1. The junction had 13 bases not matched to a gene; V was cut back by 7 bases and J by 1 base. This CDR3 region has 16 residues. Germline-derived CDR1 and CDR2 are SGHRS and YFSETQ. The CDR3 DNA is TGCGCCAGCTCTCGGCCTGGACAGGGAAAGTCCTACGAGCAGTACTTC. Protein: CASSRPGQGKSYEQYF.

This chain links TRBV19 with TRBJ2-7; the match to TRBD1 covers 7 bases. The CDR3 contains 18 residues. V shed 3 bases and J 0 bases; nucleotides not matched to a gene: 14. Germline V gene sequence: CDR1 LNHDA, CDR2 SQIVND (reference sequence). The CDR3 sequence: CASSMGTAPTGTSYEQYF. The CDR3 bases are TGTGCCAGTAGTATGGGGACGGCTCCGACAGGGACCTCCTACGAGCAGTACTTC.

The chain is built from TRBV4-1 and TRBJ2-7; D perhaps matches TRBD1 (7 bases). The CDR3 loop spans 16 amino acids. V was trimmed by 0 bases and J by 4 bases, leaving 16 bases between them. The germline CDR1 and CDR2 sequences are MGHRA and YSYEKL. CDR3 sequence reads: CASSQDAGTVWYEQYF. In DNA, the CDR3 is TGCGCCAGCAGCCAAGATGCGGGGACAGTTTGGTACGAGCAGTACTTC.

The chain combines TRBV7-3 with TRBJ1-2; TRBD1 matches 11 bases. Germline V lookup: CDR1 SGHTA, CDR2 FQGTGA. This CDR3 contains 14 residues. Trimming cost V 2 bases and J 7 bases; bases outside gene matches: 3. In DNA form, the CDR3 reads TGTGCCAGCAGCTTAGAGGACAGGGGGCTTGGCTACACCTTC. This translates into CASSLEDRGLGYTF.

This chain uses TRBV12-5 with TRBJ2-5, with 7 bases aligning to TRBD2. The ends lost 8 bases at V and 2 bases at J; junction bases unmatched: 5. Looked up from germline, CDR1 is LGHNT and CDR2 is FRNRAP. The CDR3 consists of 13 residues. The CDR3 nucleotides are TGTGCTAGTATCGGGGGGAATCAAGAGACCCAGTACTTC. Its protein is CASIGGNQETQYF. Looking up the rest from reference TRBV12-5 and TRBJ2-5 gives the full variable domain: DARVTQTPRHKVTEMGQEVTMRCQPILGHNTVFWYRQTMMQGLELLAYFRNRAPLDDSGMPKDRFSAEMPDATLATLKIQPSEPRDSAVYFCASIGGNQETQYFGPGTRLLVL.

This chain links TRBV6-4 with TRBJ1-2; D remains unclear. V lost 2 bases to trimming and J lost 8 bases, with 12 bases between them. The germline CDR1 and CDR2 sequences are MRHNA and SNTAGT. CDR3 length: 13 residues. The CDR3 sequence is CASSDDGERGYTF. CDR3 sequence (DNA): TGTGCCAGCAGTGACGACGGGGAGAGGGGCTACACCTTC.

The chain recombines TRBV6-5 with TRBJ1-2, with TRBD1 matching over 8 bases. The CDR3 extends over 15 amino acids. V lost 7 bases, J lost 3 bases, and 10 bases stayed unmatched. From germline, CDR1 is MNHEY and CDR2 SVGAGI. CDR3 coding DNA: TGTGCCAGCAAACCCCCCAACAGGGGGTACTATGGCTACACCTTC. It encodes CASKPPNRGYYGYTF.

This clone was recorded a few times. Different DNA sequences within this sample yield the same CDR3. The V and J genes are TRBV3-1 (or the pseudogene TRBV3-2) and TRBJ2-1, with TRBD1 matching over 11 bases. CDR1 is LGHDT, CDR2 YNNKEL, per germline (reference sequence). With 0 bases clipped from V and 3 bases from J, the junction kept 1 base outside the gene matches. The length of the CDR3 is 16 residues. CDR3 nucleotide sequence: TGTGCCAGCAGCCAAGAGGGGACAGGGGGCTACAATGAGCAGTTCTTC. It codes for CASSQEGTGGYNEQFF.

This clone was picked up one time. At the DNA level, this CDR3 is encoded by other sequences in the same sample as well. This rearrangement joins TRBV9 to TRBJ1-1; the match to TRBD1 covers 7 bases. Germline CDR1 SGDLS, CDR2 YYNGEE. V gave up 4 bases and J gave up 3 bases; unmatched junction bases: 9. CDR3 length: 15 residues. CDR3 sequence (DNA): TGTGCCAGCAGCTCGCGGACAGGCGCCTACACTGAAGCTTTCTTT. Amino acids: CASSSRTGAYTEAFF.

On this clone: At the DNA level, this CDR3 is encoded by other sequences in the same sample as well. V usage is TRBV7-9 and J usage is TRBJ1-4, with D hard to call. This CDR3 contains 11 residues. Trimming cost V 2 bases and J 8 bases, with 3 bases left between them. Germline CDR1 reads SEHNR; CDR2 reads FQNEAQ (reference sequence). CDR3 sequence (DNA): TGTGCCAGCAGCTTACGGGAAAAACTGTTTTTT. Translation gives CASSLREKLFF.

The chain uses TRBV29-1 and TRBJ1-3; the D is unclear. CDR3 length: 14 amino acids. Trimming stripped 2 bases from V and 0 bases from J, with 8 bases between. Germline loops: CDR1 SQVTM, CDR2 ANQGSEA. The CDR3 sequence is CSVEPPSSGNTIYF. The CDR3 DNA reads as TGCAGCGTTGAACCCCCGAGCTCTGGAAACACCATATATTTT.

This sequence joins TRBV6-6 and TRBJ1-3, with TRBD1 matching over 10 bases. CDR3 length: 16 amino acids. Germline trimming cut 5 bases from V and 3 bases from J; bases unmatched to any gene: 7. From germline, CDR1 is MNHNY and CDR2 SVGAGI (reference sequence). CDR3 DNA: TGTGCCAGCAGTAGCCGGGACAGGGGTTTTGGAAACACCATATATTTT. Encoded protein: CASSSRDRGFGNTIYF.

Points on this clone: A much more abundant neighbour one base away suggests this may be a read error. The chain carries TRBV2 and TRBJ1-2, with TRBD1 identical over 11 bases. This CDR3 spans 14 amino acids. Looked up from germline, CDR1 is SNHLY and CDR2 is FYNNEI. With 3 bases clipped from V and 4 bases from J, the junction kept 1 base outside the gene matches. CDR3 nucleotides: TGTGCCAGCAGTGATGGGACAGGGGGCTATGGCTACACCTTC. This sequence encodes CASSDGTGGYGYTF.

The V gene is TRBV7-9, the J gene TRBJ1-1, with D possibly being TRBD1 (6 bases). CDR1 is SEHNR, CDR2 FQNEAQ, per germline (reference sequence). V lost 6 bases and J lost 3, with 11 bases in between. The CDR3 length is 13 residues. CDR3 amino acids: CASSQQGYTEAFF. The CDR3 DNA sequence: TGTGCCAGCAGTCAACAGGGCTACACTGAAGCTTTCTTT.

This chain uses TRBV7-9 with TRBJ1-1, with D perhaps matching TRBD1 (5 bases). This CDR3 has 16 residues. Germline V gene data show CDR1 as SEHNR and CDR2 as FQNEAQ (reference sequence). V lost 7 bases to trimming and J lost 5 bases, with 23 bases between them. This chain's CDR3 is CASTRNWGERRTEAFF. The CDR3 nucleotides read TGTGCCAGCACCCGCAATTGGGGGGAGAGAAGGACTGAAGCTTTCTTT.

The chain combines TRBV10-3 with TRBJ2-3; 9 nucleotides align to TRBD2. Germline CDR1 reads ENHRY; CDR2 reads SYGVKD. This CDR3 has 16 amino acids. V trimming: 6 bases; J trimming: 0 bases; junction bases outside the gene matches: 7. The CDR3 nucleotides read TGTGCCATCAGACTGTCAGCGGGGGGCAGCACAGATACGCAGTATTTT. It is translated as CAIRLSAGGSTDTQYF.

About this clone itself: Germline is not matched at one junction end, which may reflect a read error. This rearrangement joins TRBV19 to TRBJ1-1; TRBD1 aligns across 9 bases. CDR3 length equals 11 residues. The germline gives CDR1 LNHDA, CDR2 SQIVND (reference sequence). CDR3 sequence reads: CASSEGTGMDF. The CDR3 DNA reads TGTGCCAGTAGCGAAGGGACAGGGATGGACTTT. Using reference TRBV19 and TRBJ1-1 for the parts outside the CDR3, the full variable domain is DGGITQSPKYLFRKEGQNVTLSCEQNLNHDAMYWYRQDPGQGLRLIYYSQIVNDFQKGDIAEGYSVSREKKESFPLTVTSAQKNPTAFYLCASSEGTGMDFGQGTRLTVV.